This is a list of T cell receptor beta chains from one sample in a study of OX40 agonist ivuxolimab in advanced cancers. Data came from immunoSEQ multiplex PCR; TCRdb stores just in-frame clones and leaves some out. The sample shows 65,000 to 90,000 clones, roughly 85% of them seen only once. This material consisted of CD4+ or CD8+ T cells sorted from blood, taken in a trial of the OX40 agonist ivuxolimab. The receptor set was obtained from an adult with an advanced solid tumor such as melanoma, head and neck, liver or kidney cancer. Each CDR3 is given with its conserved first and last residue. D genes are given only for firm matches. Expanded clones get a size class; other rows say once, few or many, or leave the size out.

abundance	v_gene	j_gene	d_gene	len	CDR3aa	CDR3nt
-	TRBV18	TRBJ2-3	TRBD2	17	CASSPQSGGVSTDTQYF	TGTGCCAGCTCACCACAAAGCGGGGGTGTTAGCACAGATACGCAGTATTTT
-	TRBV5-1	TRBJ1-2	-	14	CASTNGGGDYGYTF	TGCGCCAGCACCAATGGAGGAGGTGACTATGGCTACACCTTC
-	TRBV18	TRBJ2-1	-	14	CASSPAVAYNEQFF	TGTGCCAGCTCACCAGCGGTAGCATACAATGAGCAGTTCTTC
-	TRBV6-6	TRBJ2-2	TRBD2	15	CASSRGGPGTGELFF	TGTGCCAGCTCACGGGGGGGCCCGGGAACCGGGGAGCTGTTTTTT
once	TRBV11-2	TRBJ2-5	-	11	CASSLGETQYF	TGTGCCAGCAGCTTGGGAGAGACCCAGTACTTC
-	TRBV6-1	TRBJ1-3	-	15	CASSVSDFSGNTIYF	TGTGCCAGCAGTGTATCGGACTTCTCTGGAAACACCATATATTTT
few	TRBV2	TRBJ2-5	TRBD1	15	CASREQQGAAETQYF	TGTGCCAGCAGAGAACAACAGGGGGCAGCGGAGACCCAGTACTTC
-	TRBV9	TRBJ1-2	-	13	CASSWDGSYGYTF	TGTGCCAGCAGCTGGGACGGCTCCTATGGCTACACCTTC
-	TRBV4-1	TRBJ1-2	-	16	CASSQVGGRGVYGYTF	TGCGCCAGCAGCCAAGTAGGGGGACGGGGGGTCTATGGCTACACCTTC
-	TRBV6-5	TRBJ2-4	-	14	CASRQGIAKNIQYF	TGTGCCAGCAGGCAGGGTATAGCCAAAAACATTCAGTACTTC
-	TRBV11-2	TRBJ1-1	-	14	CASSLVGRATEAFF	TGTGCCAGCAGCTTAGTAGGTCGGGCCACTGAAGCTTTCTTT
-	TRBV5-1	TRBJ2-5	TRBD1	14	CASSRTGPQETQYF	TGCGCCAGCAGCCGGACAGGGCCACAAGAGACCCAGTACTTC
-	TRBV5-4	TRBJ2-7	-	13	CASSFPGSYEQYF	TGTGCCAGCAGCTTCCCCGGGTCCTACGAGCAGTACTTC
-	TRBV5-6	TRBJ2-1	TRBD2	17	CASSLTSGGASKNEQFF	TGTGCCAGCAGCTTAACTAGCGGGGGGGCCAGTAAGAATGAGCAGTTCTTC
-	TRBV7-2	TRBJ1-1	-	13	CASSLVPGGDAFF	TGTGCCAGCAGCTTAGTTCCGGGTGGGGACGCTTTCTTT
-	TRBV6-5	TRBJ2-3	-	15	CASSYSGTQADTQYF	TGTGCCAGCAGTTACTCCGGGACTCAGGCAGATACGCAGTATTTT
-	TRBV6-5	TRBJ2-7	-	15	CASSYAGTHSYEQYF	TGTGCCAGCAGTTACGCCGGGACGCACTCCTACGAGCAGTACTTC
-	TRBV18	TRBJ2-7	TRBD2	16	CASSPPLSGAPYEQYF	TGTGCCAGCTCACCACCGCTTAGCGGGGCCCCCTACGAGCAGTACTTC
-	TRBV2	TRBJ2-7	-	12	CASSDYGLEQYF	TGTGCCAGCAGTGATTATGGGCTCGAGCAGTACTTC
-	TRBV6-1	TRBJ1-6	TRBD1	16	CASSDAGTGYNSPLHF	TGTGCCAGCAGTGACGCCGGGACAGGTTATAATTCACCCCTCCACTTT
once	TRBV5-4	TRBJ1-1	TRBD1	12	CASSLYRGEAFF	TGTGCCAGCAGCTTGTACAGGGGTGAAGCTTTCTTT
once	TRBV7-2	TRBJ2-6	-	16	CASSLGGGGGANVLTF	TGTGCCAGCAGCTTAGGCGGTGGGGGAGGGGCCAACGTCCTGACTTTC
-	TRBV27	TRBJ1-1	TRBD1	14	CASSKTGTVSEAFF	TGTGCCAGCAGTAAAACCGGGACAGTGTCTGAAGCTTTCTTT
-	TRBV13	TRBJ1-6	TRBD1	15	CASSLGGGKDSPLHF	TGTGCCAGCAGCTTAGGAGGGGGCAAGGATTCACCCCTCCACTTT
-	TRBV18	TRBJ2-3	-	14	CASSPLDSTDTQYF	TGTGCCAGCTCACCGTTGGACAGCACAGATACGCAGTATTTT
once	TRBV10-2	TRBJ2-3	-	14	CASSASGSTDTQYF	TGCGCCAGCAGTGCGAGCGGGAGCACAGATACGCAGTATTTT
-	TRBV7-9	TRBJ1-4	-	15	CASRETSATNEKLFF	TGTGCCAGCAGGGAGACCTCTGCAACTAATGAAAAACTGTTTTTT
-	TRBV18	TRBJ2-5	-	11	CASELQETQYF	TGTGCCAGCGAACTACAAGAGACCCAGTACTTC
-	TRBV19	TRBJ1-4	-	13	CASTDTIREKLFF	TGTGCCAGTACGGACACTATAAGGGAAAAACTGTTTTTT
few	TRBV20-1	TRBJ1-1	-	11	CSARVRTEAFF	TGCAGTGCTAGAGTCCGGACTGAAGCTTTCTTT
once	TRBV29-1	TRBJ2-3	TRBD2	16	CSARSQLAGAGDTQYF	TGCAGCGCCAGATCACAACTAGCGGGGGCGGGAGATACGCAGTATTTT
-	TRBV7-8	TRBJ2-7	-	13	CASSVRHSYEQYF	TGTGCCAGCAGCGTCAGACATTCCTACGAGCAGTACTTC
-	TRBV27	TRBJ1-2	-	14	CASSFAGDRRGYTF	TGTGCCAGCAGTTTTGCGGGCGACCGGCGGGGCTACACCTTC
once	TRBV19	TRBJ1-5	-	12	CASGGVGQPQHF	TGTGCCAGTGGCGGGGTCGGTCAGCCCCAGCATTTT
-	TRBV7-2	TRBJ1-3	TRBD1	16	CASSLWGRGLGNTIYF	TGTGCCAGCAGCTTATGGGGTAGGGGGCTTGGAAACACCATATATTTT
-	TRBV7-2	TRBJ2-7	TRBD1	16	CASSSGQGGFWYEQYF	TGTGCCAGCAGCTCCGGACAGGGGGGGTTTTGGTACGAGCAGTACTTC
-	TRBV11-2	TRBJ2-1	-	13	CASSFAGYNEQFF	TGTGCCAGCAGCTTTGCCGGGTACAATGAGCAGTTCTTC
-	TRBV5-4	TRBJ2-5	TRBD1	13	CATGQGGSETQYF	TGTGCCACGGGACAGGGGGGGTCGGAGACCCAGTACTTC
-	TRBV6-5	TRBJ2-7	-	13	CASSHPTGLEQYF	TGTGCCAGCAGTCACCCGACAGGTTTAGAGCAGTACTTC
-	TRBV6-1	TRBJ1-5	-	15	CASRTRDSSNQPQHF	TGTGCCAGCAGGACCAGAGACAGCAGCAATCAGCCCCAGCATTTT
-	TRBV28	TRBJ2-2	-	17	CASSLAALTGNTGELFF	TGTGCCAGCAGTTTAGCCGCACTAACAGGGAACACCGGGGAGCTGTTTTTT
-	TRBV18	TRBJ2-1	-	15	CASRWDSGSYNEQFF	TGTGCCAGCAGGTGGGATAGTGGGTCCTACAATGAGCAGTTCTTC